Presented here are 24 T cell receptor beta chains from one specimen sequenced in a study of blood T cell repertoires in COVID-19. Generated by immunoSEQ multiplex PCR, the TCRdb table keeps only in-frame clones and is missing some. Altogether a few hundred thousand clones are present, roughly 89% being singletons, with the ten largest covering around 2.2%. Sequenced material: peripheral blood. The receptors here all came from a man younger than 40 who had recovered from COVID-19.

The rearrangement uses TRBV12-3 or TRBV12-4 and TRBJ1-2, with unresolved D. Trimming removed 5 bases at V and 8 bases at J, with 15 bases between. The length of the CDR3 is 13 residues. CDR3 residues: CASSRQSAPGYTF. CDR3 bases: TGTGCCAGCAGTCGACAATCGGCGCCGGGCTACACCTTC.

This chain links TRBV7-6 with TRBJ2-1; D may be TRBD2 (5 bases). This CDR3 spans 15 amino acids. Germline V gene lookup returns CDR1 SGHVS and CDR2 FNYEAQ. V dropped 1 base and J dropped 2 bases, with 9 bases sitting between them. For the CDR3, the DNA is TGTGCCAGCAGCTTAGAAAACGGGGCCTACAATGAGCAGTTCTTC. Its protein product is CASSLENGAYNEQFF.

The V call is TRBV7-9, the J call TRBJ2-7, with TRBD2 matching 13 bases. With 5 bases clipped from V and 0 bases from J, the junction kept 10 bases outside the gene matches. Germline V gives CDR1 SEHNR, CDR2 FQNEAQ (reference sequence). The CDR3 runs to 18 residues. The CDR3 sequence is CASSVGTSGAPSSYEQYF. CDR3 sequence (DNA): TGTGCCAGCAGCGTCGGGACTAGCGGGGCGCCTAGCTCCTACGAGCAGTACTTC.

The chain carries TRBV19 and TRBJ1-5; D perhaps matches TRBD1 (6 bases). Germline V gene sequence: CDR1 LNHDA, CDR2 SQIVND (reference sequence). Trimming pared 6 bases from V and 0 bases from J, leaving 15 bases between. The CDR3 is 16 residues long. Here the CDR3 reads CASSPNREGSNQPQHF. The CDR3 DNA sequence: TGTGCCAGTAGCCCAAACAGGGAAGGTAGCAATCAGCCCCAGCATTTT.

The V gene is TRBV9, the J gene TRBJ1-3, with D possibly being TRBD1 (5 bases). The CDR3 contains 15 residues. Germline CDR1 is SGDLS and CDR2 is YYNGEE. The V and J ends lost 4 bases and 0 bases respectively, with 11 bases between them. The CDR3 sequence is CASSPGAVSGNTIYF. The CDR3 DNA is TGTGCCAGCAGCCCTGGGGCCGTCTCTGGAAACACCATATATTTT.

This clone was found a few times. CDR3 nucleotides: TGCGCCAGCAGCACTGCCAATCAGCCCCAGCATTTT. This codes for CASSTANQPQHF. The rearrangement uses TRBV10-1 and TRBJ1-5; no firm D call. Germline V gives CDR1 WNHNN, CDR2 SYGVQD (reference sequence). Trimming removed 6 bases from V and 3 bases from J, with 6 bases in between. CDR3 length equals 12 residues.

This chain joins TRBV9 and TRBJ1-1, with D possibly matching TRBD1 (6 bases). Trimming took off 0 bases at V and 3 bases at J, with 15 bases between the two ends. Germline lookup yields CDR1 SGDLS and CDR2 YYNGEE. The CDR3 has 16 amino acids. This CDR3 reads CASSVAITGSDTEAFF. The CDR3 nucleotides read TGTGCCAGCAGCGTAGCTATAACAGGGTCTGACACTGAAGCTTTCTTT.

The sample holds one count of this clone. The chain recombines TRBV4-3 with TRBJ2-3, with 10 bases aligning to TRBD2. Trimming removed 4 bases from V and 0 bases from J; junction bases left unmatched: 7. Per the germline V gene, CDR1 is LGHNA and CDR2 is YSLEER. CDR3 length: 17 amino acids. The CDR3 DNA follows: TGCGCCAGCAGCCGCACTAGCGGGGCCTCTAGCACAGATACGCAGTATTTT. Translated: CASSRTSGASSTDTQYF.

The J gene is TRBJ2-5, the V gene TRBV7-9; TRBD2 matches at 7 bases. Germline V lookup: CDR1 SEHNR, CDR2 FQNEAQ (reference sequence). The CDR3 consists of 14 residues. Trimming cost V 5 bases and J 5 bases; bases outside gene matches: 8. The DNA for the CDR3 is TGTGCCAGCAGCCCCCCGGGGGGACGGGAGACCCAGTACTTC. Translating it yields CASSPPGGRETQYF.

The rearrangement links TRBV6-5 to TRBJ1-1; maybe TRBD1 (5 bases). Trimming stripped 6 bases from V and 3 bases from J, with 11 bases between. The CDR3 runs 13 residues. The V gene's germline CDR1 is MNHEY and CDR2 SVGAGI. Here the CDR3 reads CASSIRVYTEAFF. The CDR3 DNA reads TGTGCCAGCAGCATCAGGGTGTACACTGAAGCTTTCTTT.

In DNA form, the CDR3 reads TGTGCCAGCAGCCTAATACAGGGGGGGATTGAACATGGCTACACCTTC. Translating it yields CASSLIQGGIEHGYTF. This chain joins TRBV2 and TRBJ1-2, with TRBD1 matching 8 bases. The V gene's germline CDR1 is SNHLY and CDR2 FYNNEI. The CDR3 runs to 16 residues. Losses at the gene ends were 6 bases for V and 6 bases for J; bases not matched to a gene: 15.

The chain has TRBV24-1 and TRBJ2-1, with 10 bases identical to TRBD1. Germline assignment: CDR1 KGHDR and CDR2 SFDVKD. The CDR3 extends over 16 amino acids. V was pared by 3 bases and J by 8 bases, with 9 bases of the junction left unmatched. The CDR3 bases are TGTGCCACCAGTGATCTGGGGGACAGGGGTAAGCATGAGCAGTTCTTC. This codes for CATSDLGDRGKHEQFF.

The genes are TRBV5-6 and TRBJ2-3, with a weak D call TRBD1 (5 bases). This CDR3 comprises 16 residues. CDR1 is SGHDT and CDR2 is YYEEEE in the germline V gene. Trimming pared 2 bases from V and 1 base from J, leaving 14 bases between. The CDR3 DNA reads as TGTGCCAGCAGCTTTGCCGCCAGGGATGGCACAGATACGCAGTATTTT. Residues: CASSFAARDGTDTQYF.

The chain links TRBV11-2 to TRBJ2-6; tentatively, D is TRBD2 (6 bases). The CDR3 extends over 18 amino acids. Trimming removed 5 bases at V and 4 bases at J, with 21 bases between. Germline assignment: CDR1 SGHAT and CDR2 FQNNGV. The CDR3 protein is CASSRLQGGVGGANVLTF. CDR3 nucleotides: TGTGCCAGCAGCCGCCTCCAGGGCGGGGTTGGAGGGGCCAACGTCCTGACTTTC.

The rearrangement links TRBV2 to TRBJ2-1, with 14 bases fitting TRBD2. CDR3 length: 15 residues. Germline CDR1 and CDR2: SNHLY and FYNNEI. Losses at the gene ends were 7 bases for V and 9 bases for J; bases not matched to a gene: 8. In nucleotides, the CDR3 is TGTGCCAGCACCAGACTAGCGGGGGGGCCAAGTGAGCAGTTCTTC. It encodes CASTRLAGGPSEQFF.

The genes are TRBV19 and TRBJ1-1, with a tentative D call TRBD1 (5 bases). Trimming left V 2 bases short and J 3 bases short, with 13 bases between. CDR1 LNHDA and CDR2 SQIVND come from the germline V gene (reference sequence). This CDR3 is built from 15 residues. The chain's CDR3 is CASSIIGRADTEAFF. The DNA of the CDR3 is TGTGCCAGTAGTATAATCGGCAGGGCTGACACTGAAGCTTTCTTT.

On this clone: Other DNA sequences in this specimen translate into the identical CDR3. J is TRBJ1-1 and V is TRBV7-9; D may be TRBD1 (6 bases). CDR3 length: 12 residues. Per the germline V gene, CDR1 is SEHNR and CDR2 is FQNEAQ (reference sequence). Between the trimmed V and J ends, which lost 6 bases and 6 bases, there was a span of 11 bases. CDR3 in DNA: TGTGCCAGCAGTCAACAGGGCCCTGAAGCTTTCTTT. It specifies CASSQQGPEAFF.

The chain recombines TRBV10-1 with TRBJ2-1, with 8 bases that match TRBD2. This CDR3 spans 16 amino acids. V dropped 0 bases and J dropped 2; count of bases not matched to a gene: 3. From germline, CDR1 is WNHNN and CDR2 SYGVQD (reference sequence). The CDR3 loop is CASSESSGGTYNEQFF. The CDR3 nucleotides are TGCGCCAGCAGTGAGTCGTCGGGGGGGACCTACAATGAGCAGTTCTTC.

CDR3 amino acids: CASSLTGVVPEAFF. The CDR3 region has the DNA TGCGCCAGCAGCTTGACAGGGGTTGTCCCTGAAGCTTTCTTT. This chain links TRBV5-1 with TRBJ1-1, with 7 bases aligning to TRBD1. Germline-derived CDR1 and CDR2 are SGHRS and YFSETQ. J lost 6 bases, V lost 1 base, and 6 bases had no gene match. This CDR3 comprises 14 residues.

The chain links TRBV19 to TRBJ1-2; 8 nucleotides line up with TRBD1. V lost 3 bases to trimming and J lost 5 bases; unmatched junction nucleotides: 8. This CDR3 has 15 amino acids. From germline, CDR1 is LNHDA and CDR2 SQIVND (reference sequence). For the CDR3, the DNA is TGTGCCAGTAGTATTGGGGCAGGGGGCGCGTATGGCTACACCTTC. It yields the protein CASSIGAGGAYGYTF.

There are a few counts of this clone. The CDR3 protein is CASSDRLSNQPQHF. The CDR3 DNA follows: TGCGCCAGCAGTGACAGGCTGAGCAATCAGCCCCAGCATTTT. The chain employs TRBV10-2 and TRBJ1-5; D gene ambiguous. Germline V gene lookup returns CDR1 WSHSY and CDR2 SAAADI. V dropped 3 bases and J dropped 1 base, with 7 bases sitting between them. This CDR3 spans 14 amino acids.

V gene TRBV7-7 combines with J gene TRBJ2-2, with a possible D match to TRBD2 (6 bases). The CDR3 runs 16 residues. Trimming pared 0 bases from V and 0 bases from J, leaving 8 bases between. The germline CDR1 and CDR2 sequences are SSHAT and FNYEAQ (reference sequence). As DNA, the CDR3 is TGTGCCAGCAGCTTAGCTAGCGGCGCGAACACCGGGGAGCTGTTTTTT. Amino acid sequence: CASSLASGANTGELFF.

This chain connects TRBV19 to TRBJ1-1; 8 bases are shared with TRBD1. The CDR3 totals 17 residues. The germline CDR1 and CDR2 sequences are LNHDA and SQIVND (reference sequence). J lost 4 bases, V lost 4 bases, and 14 bases had no gene match. The CDR3 here is CASSTQSWTGIVTEAFF. In DNA form, the CDR3 reads TGTGCCAGTAGTACCCAATCTTGGACAGGGATAGTCACTGAAGCTTTCTTT. The variable domain in full, completed from reference TRBV19 and TRBJ1-1, reads DGGITQSPKYLFRKEGQNVTLSCEQNLNHDAMYWYRQDPGQGLRLIYYSQIVNDFQKGDIAEGYSVSREKKESFPLTVTSAQKNPTAFYLCASSTQSWTGIVTEAFFGQGTRLTVV.

This chain links TRBV10-2 with TRBJ1-2; perhaps TRBD1 as D (5 bases). The CDR3 is 17 amino acids. Germline V CDR1 and CDR2: WSHSY, SAAADI. V lost 0 bases to trimming and J lost 0 bases, with 14 bases between them. DNA of the CDR3: TGCGCCAGCAGTGAGTCTTTAGGGGAATTCCCTAACTATGGCTACACCTTC. Translated, it gives CASSESLGEFPNYGYTF.